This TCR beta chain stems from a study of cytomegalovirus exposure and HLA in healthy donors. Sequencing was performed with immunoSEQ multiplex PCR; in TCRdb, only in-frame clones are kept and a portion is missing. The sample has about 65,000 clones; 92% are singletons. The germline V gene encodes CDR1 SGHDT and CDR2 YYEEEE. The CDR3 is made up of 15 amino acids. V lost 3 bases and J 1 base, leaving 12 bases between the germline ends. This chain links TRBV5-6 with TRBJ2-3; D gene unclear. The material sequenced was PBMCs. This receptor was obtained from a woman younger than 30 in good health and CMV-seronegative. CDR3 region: CASSSYGLGTDTQYF. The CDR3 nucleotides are TGTGCCAGCAGCTCGTACGGTCTTGGCACAGATACGCAGTATTTT. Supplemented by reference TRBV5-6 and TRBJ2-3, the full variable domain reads DAGVTQSPTHLIKTRGQQVTLRCSPKSGHDTVSWYQQALGQGPQFIFQYYEEEERQRGNFPDRFSGHQFPNYSSELNVNALLLGDSALYLCASSSYGLGTDTQYFGPGTRLTVL.